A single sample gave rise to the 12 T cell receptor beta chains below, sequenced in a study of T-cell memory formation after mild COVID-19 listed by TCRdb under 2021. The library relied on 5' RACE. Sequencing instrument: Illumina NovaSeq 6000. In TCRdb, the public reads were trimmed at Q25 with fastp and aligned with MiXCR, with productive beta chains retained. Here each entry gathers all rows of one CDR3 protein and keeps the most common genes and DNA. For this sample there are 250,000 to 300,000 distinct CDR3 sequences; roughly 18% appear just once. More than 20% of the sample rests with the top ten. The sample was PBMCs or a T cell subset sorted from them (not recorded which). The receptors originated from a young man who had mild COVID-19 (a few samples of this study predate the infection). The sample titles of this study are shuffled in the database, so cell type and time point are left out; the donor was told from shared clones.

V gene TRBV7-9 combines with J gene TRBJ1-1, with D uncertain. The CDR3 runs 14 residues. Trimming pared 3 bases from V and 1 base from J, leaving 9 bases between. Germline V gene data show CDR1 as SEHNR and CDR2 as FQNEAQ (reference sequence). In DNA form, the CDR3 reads TGTGCCAGCAGCTTTACTGGGGAGAACACTGAAGCTTTCTTT. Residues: CASSFTGENTEAFF.

The CDR3 coding sequence is TGTGCCAGCAGCTGGGGGACTAGCGGGCTCGTGAGGCAGTTCTTC. This gives the protein CASSWGTSGLVRQFF. V and J are TRBV6-5 and TRBJ2-1, with 12 bases identical to TRBD2. The CDR3 sequence is 15 residues long. Germline CDR1 reads MNHEY; CDR2 reads SVGAGI. Losses at the gene ends were 6 bases for V and 12 bases for J; bases not matched to a gene: 12.

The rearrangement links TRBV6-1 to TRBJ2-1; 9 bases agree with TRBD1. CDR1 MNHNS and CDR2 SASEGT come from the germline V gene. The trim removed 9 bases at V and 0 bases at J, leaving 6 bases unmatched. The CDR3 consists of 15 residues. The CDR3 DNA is TGTGCCAGTAGAGGACAGGGGAGCTCCTACAATGAGCAGTTCTTC. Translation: CASRGQGSSYNEQFF.

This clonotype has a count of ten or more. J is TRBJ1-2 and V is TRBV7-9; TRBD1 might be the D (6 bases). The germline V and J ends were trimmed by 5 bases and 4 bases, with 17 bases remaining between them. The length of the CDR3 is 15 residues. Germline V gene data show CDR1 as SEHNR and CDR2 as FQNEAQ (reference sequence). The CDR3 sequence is CASSQNLRGIYGYTF. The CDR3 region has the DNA TGTGCCAGCAGCCAAAACCTCAGGGGTATCTATGGCTACACCTTC.

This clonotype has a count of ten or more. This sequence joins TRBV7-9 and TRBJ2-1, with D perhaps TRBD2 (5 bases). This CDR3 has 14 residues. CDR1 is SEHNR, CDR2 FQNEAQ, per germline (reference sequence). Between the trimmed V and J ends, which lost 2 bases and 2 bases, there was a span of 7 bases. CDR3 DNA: TGTGCCAGCAGCTTATCTAGCCCCTACAATGAGCAGTTCTTC. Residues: CASSLSSPYNEQFF.

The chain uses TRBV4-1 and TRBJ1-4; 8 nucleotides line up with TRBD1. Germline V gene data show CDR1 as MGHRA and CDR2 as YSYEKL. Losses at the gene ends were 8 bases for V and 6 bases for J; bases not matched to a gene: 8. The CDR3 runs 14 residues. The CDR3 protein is CASLDRGRDEKLFF. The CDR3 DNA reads TGCGCCAGCCTTGACAGGGGCCGAGATGAAAAACTGTTTTTT.

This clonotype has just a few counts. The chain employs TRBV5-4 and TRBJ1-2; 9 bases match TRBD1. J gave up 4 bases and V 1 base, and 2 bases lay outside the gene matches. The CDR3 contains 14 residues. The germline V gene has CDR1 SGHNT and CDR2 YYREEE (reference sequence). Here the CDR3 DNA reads TGTGCCAGCAGCTTGCCGGGACAGGGCTATGGCTACACCTTC. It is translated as CASSLPGQGYGYTF.

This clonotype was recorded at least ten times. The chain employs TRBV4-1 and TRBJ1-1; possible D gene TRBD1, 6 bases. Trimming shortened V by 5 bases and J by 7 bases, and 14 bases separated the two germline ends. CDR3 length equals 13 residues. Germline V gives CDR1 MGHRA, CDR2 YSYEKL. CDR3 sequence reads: CASSKRQEYEAFF. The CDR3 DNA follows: TGCGCCAGCAGCAAGAGACAGGAGTATGAAGCTTTCTTT.

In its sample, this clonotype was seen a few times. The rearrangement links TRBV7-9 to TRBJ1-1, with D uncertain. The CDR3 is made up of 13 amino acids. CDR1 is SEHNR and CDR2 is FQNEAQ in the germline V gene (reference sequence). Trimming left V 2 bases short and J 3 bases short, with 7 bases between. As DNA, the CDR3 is TGTGCCAGCAGCTTATATCCGGACACTGAAGCTTTCTTT. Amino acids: CASSLYPDTEAFF. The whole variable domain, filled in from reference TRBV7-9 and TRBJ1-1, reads DTGVSQNPRHKITKRGQNVTFRCDPISEHNRLYWYRQTLGQGPEFLTYFQNEAQLEKSRLLSDRFSAERPKGSFSTLEIQRTEQGDSAMYLCASSLYPDTEAFFGQGTRLTVV.

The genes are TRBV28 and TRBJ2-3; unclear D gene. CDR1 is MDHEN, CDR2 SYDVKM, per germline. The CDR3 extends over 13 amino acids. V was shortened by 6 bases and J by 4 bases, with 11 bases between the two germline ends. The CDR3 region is CASRPPRSDTQYF. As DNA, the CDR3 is TGTGCCAGCAGACCCCCTCGGTCAGATACGCAGTATTTT.

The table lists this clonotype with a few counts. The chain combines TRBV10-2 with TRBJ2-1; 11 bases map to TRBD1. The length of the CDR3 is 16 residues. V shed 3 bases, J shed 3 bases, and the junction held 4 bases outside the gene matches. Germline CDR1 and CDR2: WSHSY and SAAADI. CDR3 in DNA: TGCGCCAGCAGTGATAGGGACAGGGGGGTCTACAATGAGCAGTTCTTC. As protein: CASSDRDRGVYNEQFF.

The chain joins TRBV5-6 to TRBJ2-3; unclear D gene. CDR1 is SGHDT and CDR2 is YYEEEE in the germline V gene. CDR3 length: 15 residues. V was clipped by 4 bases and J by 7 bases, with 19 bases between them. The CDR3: CASSLLDRRQNTQYF. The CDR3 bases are TGTGCCAGCAGCCTCCTCGACCGCCGCCAAAATACGCAGTATTTT.